This TCR beta chain was retrieved from a study of T cells after yellow fever vaccination. The overall study: Researchers used SMART-Seq v4 Ultra Low Input to prepare fractions that had low cell numbers.

Germline CDR1 and CDR2: SGHRS and YFSETQ. This CDR3 has 15 amino acids. The V end was cut by 2 bases, the J end by 2 bases, with 10 bases between. TCRdb re-analysed the 5' RACE reads in MiXCR, keeping a single row per CDR3 protein. This table has 100,000 to 150,000 distinct CDR3 sequences, roughly 15% appearing once. General observations from the study: It was the secondary response that reached its peak faster, day 5 versus 15, but it was weaker. Boosting was followed by the reappearance of most primary-vaccination clones (around 95% CD4, 85% to 90% CD8).

In this sample, this clonotype turned up a few times. What it recognizes is unknown. The chain recombines TRBV5-1 with TRBJ2-2; D is perhaps TRBD1 (6 bases). This clonotype was obtained from a man aged 18 to 29 who received the YFV17D yellow fever vaccine. The sequences come from CD8+ T cells sorted from PBMCs, collected 5 days after the yellow fever booster vaccination. The CDR3, as DNA: TGCGCCAGCAGCTTAAGACAGGTCAACACCGGGGAGCTGTTTTTT. Amino acids: CASSLRQVNTGELFF.